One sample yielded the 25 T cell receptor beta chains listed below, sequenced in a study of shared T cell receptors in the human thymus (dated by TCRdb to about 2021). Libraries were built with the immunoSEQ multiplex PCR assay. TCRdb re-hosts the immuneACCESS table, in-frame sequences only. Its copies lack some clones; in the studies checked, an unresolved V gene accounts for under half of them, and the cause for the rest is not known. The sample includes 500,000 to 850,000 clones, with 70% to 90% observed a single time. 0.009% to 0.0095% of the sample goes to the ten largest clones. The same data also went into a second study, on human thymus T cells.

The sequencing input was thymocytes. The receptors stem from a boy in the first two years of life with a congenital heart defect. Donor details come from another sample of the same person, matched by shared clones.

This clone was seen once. The CDR3 DNA follows: TGTGCCAGCAGCTCCGGACAGGACCCCTACGAGCAGTACTTC. It codes for CASSSGQDPYEQYF. The chain couples TRBV9 to TRBJ2-7, with TRBD1 identical over 7 bases. The length of the CDR3 is 14 residues. Germline V CDR1 and CDR2: SGDLS, YYNGEE. V gave up 4 bases and J gave up 2 bases; unmatched junction bases: 6.

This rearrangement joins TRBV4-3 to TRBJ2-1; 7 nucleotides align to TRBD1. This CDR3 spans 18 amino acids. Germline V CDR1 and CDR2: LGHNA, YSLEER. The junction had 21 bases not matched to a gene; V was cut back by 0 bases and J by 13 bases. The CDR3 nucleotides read TGCGCCAGCAGCCAAGATGGTTCGAAATTTAGACAGGGAATTAATCAGTTCTTC. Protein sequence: CASSQDGSKFRQGINQFF.

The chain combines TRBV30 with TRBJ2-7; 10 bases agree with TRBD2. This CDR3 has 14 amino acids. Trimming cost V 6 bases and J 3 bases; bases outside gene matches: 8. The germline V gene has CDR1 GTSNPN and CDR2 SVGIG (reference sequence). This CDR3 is CACLPTSGVYEQYF. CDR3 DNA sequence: TGTGCCTGCCTACCTACTAGCGGGGTCTACGAGCAGTACTTC.

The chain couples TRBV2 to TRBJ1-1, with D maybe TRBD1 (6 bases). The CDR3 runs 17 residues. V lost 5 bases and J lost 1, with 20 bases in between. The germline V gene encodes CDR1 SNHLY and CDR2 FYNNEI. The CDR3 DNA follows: TGTGCCAGCAGTCCCAAATCCGTACAGGGCTCGAACACTGAAGCTTTCTTT. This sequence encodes CASSPKSVQGSNTEAFF.

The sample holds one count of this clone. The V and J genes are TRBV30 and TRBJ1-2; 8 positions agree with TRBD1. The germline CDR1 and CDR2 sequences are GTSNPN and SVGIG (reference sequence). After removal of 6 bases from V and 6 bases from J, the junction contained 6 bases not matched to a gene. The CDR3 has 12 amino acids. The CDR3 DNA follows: TGTGCCTGTAAGGACAGGGAAGATGGCTACACCTTC. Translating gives CACKDREDGYTF. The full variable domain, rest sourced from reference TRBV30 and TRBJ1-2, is SQTIHQWPATLVQPVGSPLSLECTVEGTSNPNLYWYRQAAGRGLQLLFYSVGIGQISSEVPQNLSASRPQDRQFILSSKKLLLSDSGFYLCACKDREDGYTFGSGTRLTVV.

CDR3 in amino acids: CASSQDFSRIGQSTDTQYF. The CDR3 DNA follows: TGCGCCAGCAGCCAAGATTTTAGCCGGATCGGACAGTCCACAGATACGCAGTATTTT. This rearrangement joins TRBV4-1 to TRBJ2-3; tentatively, D is TRBD1 (6 bases). The CDR3 loop spans 19 amino acids. V was cut by 0 bases and J by 2 bases, with 21 bases left in between. Germline CDR1 is MGHRA and CDR2 is YSYEKL.

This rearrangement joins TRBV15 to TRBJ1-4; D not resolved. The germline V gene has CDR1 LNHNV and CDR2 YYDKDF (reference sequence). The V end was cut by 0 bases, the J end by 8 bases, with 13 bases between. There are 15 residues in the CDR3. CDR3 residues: CATSRDSLKSEKLFF. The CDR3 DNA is TGTGCCACCAGCAGAGATAGTTTAAAGTCAGAAAAACTGTTTTTT.

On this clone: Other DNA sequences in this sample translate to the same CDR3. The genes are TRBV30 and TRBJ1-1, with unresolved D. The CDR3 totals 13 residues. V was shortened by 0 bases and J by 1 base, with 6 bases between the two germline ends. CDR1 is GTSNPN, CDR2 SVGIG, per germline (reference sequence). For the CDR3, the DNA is TGTGCCTGGAGTGTCCGGGGGAACACTGAAGCTTTCTTT. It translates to CAWSVRGNTEAFF.

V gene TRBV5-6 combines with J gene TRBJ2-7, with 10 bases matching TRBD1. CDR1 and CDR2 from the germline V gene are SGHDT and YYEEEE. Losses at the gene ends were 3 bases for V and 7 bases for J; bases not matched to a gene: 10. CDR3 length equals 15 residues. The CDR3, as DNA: TGTGCCAGCAGCTCCTTAGGGACAGGGGTTTGGGAGCAGTACTTC. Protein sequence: CASSSLGTGVWEQYF.

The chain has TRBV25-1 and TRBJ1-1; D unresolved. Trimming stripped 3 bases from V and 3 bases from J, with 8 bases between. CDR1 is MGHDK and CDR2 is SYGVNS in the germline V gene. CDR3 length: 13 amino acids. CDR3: CASSDSVDTEAFF. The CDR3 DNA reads TGTGCCAGCAGTGACTCGGTTGACACTGAAGCTTTCTTT.

The DNA for the CDR3 is TGTGCCAGTAGACAGGACAGATCCTATGGCTACACCTTC. Translating it yields CASRQDRSYGYTF. The rearrangement joins TRBV19 to TRBJ1-2, with D possibly matching TRBD1 (6 bases). CDR3 length: 13 amino acids. Trimming left V 6 bases short and J 4 bases short, with 12 bases between. Germline V lookup: CDR1 LNHDA, CDR2 SQIVND (reference sequence).

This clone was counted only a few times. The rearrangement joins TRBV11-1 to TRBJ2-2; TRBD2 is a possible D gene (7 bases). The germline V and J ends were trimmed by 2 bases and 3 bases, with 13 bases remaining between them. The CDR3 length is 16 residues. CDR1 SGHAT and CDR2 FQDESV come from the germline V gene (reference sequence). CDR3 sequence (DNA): TGTGCCAGCAGCTTACGCGGGGAGGGGGACACCGGGGAGCTGTTTTTT. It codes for CASSLRGEGDTGELFF.

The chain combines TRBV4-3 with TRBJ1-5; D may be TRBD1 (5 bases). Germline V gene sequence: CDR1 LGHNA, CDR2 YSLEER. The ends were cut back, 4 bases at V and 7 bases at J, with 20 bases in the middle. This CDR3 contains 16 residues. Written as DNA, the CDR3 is TGCGCCAGCAGCCCGGTTTACGGTAGGGGCAGGCAGCCCCAGCATTTT. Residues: CASSPVYGRGRQPQHF.

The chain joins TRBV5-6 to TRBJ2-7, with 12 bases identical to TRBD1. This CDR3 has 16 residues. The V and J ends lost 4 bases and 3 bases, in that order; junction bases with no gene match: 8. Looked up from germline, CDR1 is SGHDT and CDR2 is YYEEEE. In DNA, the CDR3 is TGTGCCAGCAGCACCCCGGGACAGGGGGCGAACTACGAGCAGTACTTC. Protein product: CASSTPGQGANYEQYF.

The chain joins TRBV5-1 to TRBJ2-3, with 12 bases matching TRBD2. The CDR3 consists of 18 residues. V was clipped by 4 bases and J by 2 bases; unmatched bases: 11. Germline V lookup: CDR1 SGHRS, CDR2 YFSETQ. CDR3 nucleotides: TGCGCCAGCAGCGGGCGGAGGACTAGCGGGACTCACACAGATACGCAGTATTTT. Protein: CASSGRRTSGTHTDTQYF.

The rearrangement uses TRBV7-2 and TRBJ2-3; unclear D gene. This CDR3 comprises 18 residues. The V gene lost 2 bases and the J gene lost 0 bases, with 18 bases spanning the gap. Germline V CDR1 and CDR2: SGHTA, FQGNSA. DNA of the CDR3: TGTGCCAGCAGCTTAATCAGTCCGATGAAATATAGCACAGATACGCAGTATTTT. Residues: CASSLISPMKYSTDTQYF.

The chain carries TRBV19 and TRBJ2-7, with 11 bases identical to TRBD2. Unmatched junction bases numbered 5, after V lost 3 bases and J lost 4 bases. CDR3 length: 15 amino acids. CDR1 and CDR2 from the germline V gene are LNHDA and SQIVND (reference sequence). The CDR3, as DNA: TGTGCCAGTAGTATCGGGGCTAGCGGGGGGTACGAGCAGTACTTC. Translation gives CASSIGASGGYEQYF. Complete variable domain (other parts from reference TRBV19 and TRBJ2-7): DGGITQSPKYLFRKEGQNVTLSCEQNLNHDAMYWYRQDPGQGLRLIYYSQIVNDFQKGDIAEGYSVSREKKESFPLTVTSAQKNPTAFYLCASSIGASGGYEQYFGPGTRLTVT.

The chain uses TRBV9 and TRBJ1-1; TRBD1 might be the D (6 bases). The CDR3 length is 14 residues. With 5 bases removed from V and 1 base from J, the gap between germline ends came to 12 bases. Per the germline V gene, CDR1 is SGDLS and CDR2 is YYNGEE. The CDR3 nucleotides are TGTGCCAGCAGAAAGGGGGTGGGGAACACTGAAGCTTTCTTT. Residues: CASRKGVGNTEAFF.

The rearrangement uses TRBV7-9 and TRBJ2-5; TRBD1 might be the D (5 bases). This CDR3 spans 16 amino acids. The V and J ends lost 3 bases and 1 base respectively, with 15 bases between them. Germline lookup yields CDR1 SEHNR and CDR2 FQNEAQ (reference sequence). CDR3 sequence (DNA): TGTGCCAGCAGCTTCGCGTCCAGGGTTGTCCAAGAGACCCAGTACTTC. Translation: CASSFASRVVQETQYF.

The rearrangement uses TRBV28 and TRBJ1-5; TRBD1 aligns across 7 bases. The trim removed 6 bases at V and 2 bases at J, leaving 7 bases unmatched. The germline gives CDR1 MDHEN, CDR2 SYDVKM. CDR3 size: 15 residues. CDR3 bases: TGTGCCAGCAGCCACAGGGGCCCGGGCAATCAGCCCCAGCATTTT. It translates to CASSHRGPGNQPQHF.

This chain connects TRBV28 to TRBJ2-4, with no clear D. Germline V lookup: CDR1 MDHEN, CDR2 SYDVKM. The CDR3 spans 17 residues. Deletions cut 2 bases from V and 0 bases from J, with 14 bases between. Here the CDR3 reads CASSLEFSPQAKNIQYF. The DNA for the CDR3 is TGTGCCAGCAGTTTAGAGTTTTCCCCCCAAGCCAAAAACATTCAGTACTTC.

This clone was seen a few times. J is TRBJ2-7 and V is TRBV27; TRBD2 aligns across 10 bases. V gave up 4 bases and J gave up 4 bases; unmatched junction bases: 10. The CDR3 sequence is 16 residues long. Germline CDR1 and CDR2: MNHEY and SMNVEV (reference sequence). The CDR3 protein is CASSWVAGGLGYEQYF. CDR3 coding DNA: TGTGCCAGCAGTTGGGTAGCGGGAGGCCTGGGGTACGAGCAGTACTTC.

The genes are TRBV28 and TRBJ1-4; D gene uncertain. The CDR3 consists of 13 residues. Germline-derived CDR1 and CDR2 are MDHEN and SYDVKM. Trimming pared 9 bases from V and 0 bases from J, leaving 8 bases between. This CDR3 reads CASSPATNEKLFF. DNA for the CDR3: TGTGCCAGTAGCCCTGCAACTAATGAAAAACTGTTTTTT. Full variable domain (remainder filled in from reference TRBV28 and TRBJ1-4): DVKVTQSSRYLVKRTGEKVFLECVQDMDHENMFWYRQDPGLGLRLIYFSYDVKMKEKGDIPEGYSVSREKKERFSLILESASTNQTSMYLCASSPATNEKLFFGSGTQLSVL.

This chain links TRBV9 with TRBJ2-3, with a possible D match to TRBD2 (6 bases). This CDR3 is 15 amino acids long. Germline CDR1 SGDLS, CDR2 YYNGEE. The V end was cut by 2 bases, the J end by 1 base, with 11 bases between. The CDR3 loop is CASSVGGDGTDTQYF. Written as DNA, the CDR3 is TGTGCCAGCAGCGTGGGCGGGGACGGCACAGATACGCAGTATTTT.

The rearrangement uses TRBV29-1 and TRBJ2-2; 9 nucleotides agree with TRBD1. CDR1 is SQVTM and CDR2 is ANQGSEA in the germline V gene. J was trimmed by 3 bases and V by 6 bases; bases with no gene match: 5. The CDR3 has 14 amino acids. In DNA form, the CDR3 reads TGCAGCGTCCGCCGGGACAGGGACACCGGGGAGCTGTTTTTT. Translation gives CSVRRDRDTGELFF.